The rows below give T cell receptor beta chains drawn from one sample of a study of T cells after somatic rescue of genetic block. Generated by immunoSEQ multiplex PCR, the TCRdb table keeps only in-frame clones and is missing some. The sample has 12,000 to 15,000 clones; around 68% are singletons. The sequenced sample was peripheral blood mononuclear cells (PBMCs). The receptor source for this set is a man younger than 35. Each CDR3 is given with its conserved first and last residue. A D gene is named only where the DNA matches it firmly. Size tells how often a clone was seen (once, few, many) or the class of an expanded clone, and some rows leave it out.

11 TRBJ2-7 NA NA TRBV28 TGTGCCAGCAGTTTGGGATACGAGCAGTACTTC CASSLGYEQYF
13 TRBJ2-2 once NA TRBV28 TGTGCCAGCAGTTTCCAGGACACCGGGGAGCTGTTTTTT CASSFQDTGELFF
15 TRBJ2-2 few TRBD1 TRBV5-1 TGCGCCAGCAGCTTCACGACAGGGGGGACCGGGGAGCTGTTTTTT CASSFTTGGTGELFF
13 TRBJ1-1 NA NA TRBV10-3 TGTGCCATCAGTGGGGGGGGGAACACTGAAGCTTTCTTT CAISGGGNTEAFF
17 TRBJ1-1 NA TRBD1 TRBV28 TGTGCCAGCAGTTTATGGAGGGGGCCCCTTGGGAACACTGAAGCTTTCTTT CASSLWRGPLGNTEAFF
17 TRBJ2-6 NA TRBD2 TRBV10-2 TGCGCCAGCAGTGTTTTAGCGGGAGTGGCTGGGGCCAACGTCCTGACTTTC CASSVLAGVAGANVLTF
17 TRBJ2-3 NA TRBD2 TRBV27 TGTGCCAGCAGTTTCTCCCGACTAGCGGGGGGGCGGAGTACGCAGTATTTT CASSFSRLAGGRSTQYF
15 TRBJ2-7 NA TRBD1 TRBV10-3 TGTGCCATCAGTGACGGACAGGGTAGTTCCTACGAGCAGTACTTC CAISDGQGSSYEQYF
17 TRBJ2-2 NA NA TRBV25-1 TGTGCCAGCAGTGAATGGGGGGCGTGGGGCGAGACCGGGGAGCTGTTTTTT CASSEWGAWGETGELFF
12 TRBJ2-5 NA NA TRBV18 TGTGCCAGCTCCCGATACCAAGAGACCCAGTACTTC CASSRYQETQYF
18 TRBJ1-4 NA TRBD1 TRBV7-9 TGTGCCAGCAGCCAGGCGAGCGGGACAGCTGCAACTAATGAAAAACTGTTTTTT CASSQASGTAATNEKLFF
15 TRBJ2-5 once NA TRBV25-1 TGTGCCAGCAGTGAAGGGGTGCCGAGGGGAGAGACCCAGTACTTC CASSEGVPRGETQYF
16 TRBJ2-7 NA TRBD1 TRBV6-5 TGTGCCAGCAGTTACCGCATCGAGGCAGGGGGCGACGAGCAGTACTTC CASSYRIEAGGDEQYF
10 TRBJ1-2 NA NA TRBV2 TGTGCCGGAGGACAGCTGGGCTACACCTTC CAGGQLGYTF
15 TRBJ1-5 NA NA TRBV10-3 TGTGCCATCGCTTATGACGAGGGGAGCAATCAGCCCCAGCATTTT CAIAYDEGSNQPQHF
14 TRBJ1-2 NA NA TRBV4-1 TGCGCCAGCAGCTCTCCGGGACTTCATTATGGCTACACCTTC CASSSPGLHYGYTF
12 TRBJ1-1 few NA TRBV10-3 TGTGCCATCAGGGGGCAGGGCACTGAAGCTTTCTTT CAIRGQGTEAFF
16 TRBJ2-1 NA TRBD2 TRBV19 TGTGCCAGTAGTCGGACTAGCGGGGCCCTCTACAATGAGCAGTTCTTC CASSRTSGALYNEQFF
16 TRBJ2-5 NA NA TRBV7-9 TGTGCCAGCAGCCAAGCGGCAGGTCCCCTGCAAGAGACCCAGTACTTC CASSQAAGPLQETQYF
15 TRBJ2-7 NA TRBD1 TRBV6-5 TGTGCCAGCAGTTACTGGGAGACAGGGGACTACGAGCAGTACTTC CASSYWETGDYEQYF
11 TRBJ1-1 NA NA TRBV29-1 TGCAGCGTCGGTAGGGGGACTGAAGCTTTCTTT CSVGRGTEAFF
14 TRBJ1-1 NA NA TRBV19 TGTGCCAGTAGTCCACCCGGGGGGATAACTGAAGCTTTCTTT CASSPPGGITEAFF
12 TRBJ2-3 NA NA TRBV4-1 TGCGCCAGCAAGACGGACACAGATACGCAGTATTTT CASKTDTDTQYF
15 TRBJ2-1 NA TRBD2 TRBV6-5 TGTGCCAGCAGTAGACTAGCGGGGGGCGGGAATGAGCAGTTCTTC CASSRLAGGGNEQFF
13 TRBJ2-3 few NA TRBV6-5 TGTGCCAGCAGTTACTCAAGGACAATGGCGCAGTATTTT CASSYSRTMAQYF
13 TRBJ1-2 NA NA TRBV5-1 TGCGCCAGCACCTCCCAGGGTCGAGGAGGCTACACCTTC CASTSQGRGGYTF
13 TRBJ2-1 few NA TRBV7-3 TGTGCCAGCAGCCTAAAAGTGGGGATTGAGCAGTTCTTC CASSLKVGIEQFF
12 TRBJ2-7 NA NA TRBV6-1 TGTGCCAGCAGAGAGTGGGCGGGCCAGCAGTACTTC CASREWAGQQYF
15 TRBJ2-3 many NA TRBV5-1 TGCGCCAGCAGCGCAGCCGGGACGCTGGGAGATACGCAGTATTTT CASSAAGTLGDTQYF
15 TRBJ2-1 NA TRBD1 TRBV5-1 TGCGCCAGCAGCCCCTACGGACAGGGGAGAAATGAGCAGTTCTTC CASSPYGQGRNEQFF
13 TRBJ2-7 NA NA TRBV28 TGTGCCAGCCGGGGTGCCCCTTCCTACGAGCAGTACTTC CASRGAPSYEQYF
15 TRBJ1-5 NA NA TRBV28 TGTGCCAGCAGTTTCCTATGGGGTAGCAATCAGCCCCAGCATTTT CASSFLWGSNQPQHF
15 TRBJ2-3 few NA TRBV13 TGTGCCAGCAGCTTAGCGACCGGACTCACCGATACGCAGTATTTT CASSLATGLTDTQYF
14 TRBJ2-7 few TRBD2 TRBV28 TGTGCCAGCGGGTTGGCGGGAGCGACCTACGAGCAGTACTTC CASGLAGATYEQYF
12 TRBJ1-4 NA NA TRBV2 TGTGCCAGCAGTGAGGGTAATGAAAAACTGTTTTTT CASSEGNEKLFF
15 TRBJ2-1 NA TRBD2 TRBV27 TGTGCCAGCAGGGGGCTAGCGGGCGGGGACAATGAGCAGTTCTTC CASRGLAGGDNEQFF
11 TRBJ1-2 NA NA TRBV7-9 TGTGCCAGCAGCTCCAACTATGGCTACACCTTC CASSSNYGYTF
13 TRBJ1-4 NA NA TRBV28 TGTGCCAGCGTAACAGGAGGCGGTGAAAAACTGTTTTTT CASVTGGGEKLFF
14 TRBJ1-3 few TRBD1 TRBV5-8 TGTGCCAGCAGCCTCGGACAGGGAGGAAACACCATATATTTT CASSLGQGGNTIYF
15 TRBJ2-5 NA NA TRBV21-1 TGTGCCAGCAGCAAGGGTAGCGGGAGGACGGAGACCCAGTACTTC CASSKGSGRTETQYF
11 TRBJ2-1 NA NA TRBV28 TGTGCCAGCCAGGGCGGGGTTGAGCAGTTCTTC CASQGGVEQFF
15 TRBJ2-7 NA TRBD1 TRBV19 TGTGCCAGTAGTATGACCGGGACAGGGAACTACGAGCAGTACTTC CASSMTGTGNYEQYF